What follows describes a single T cell receptor beta chain. The data derive from a study of blood T cell repertoires in COVID-19. On the study more broadly: The origin of the acute and convalescent COVID-19 samples was the United States, Italy and Spain. T cells, B-cell-depleted T cells, or PBMCs supplied cDNA or gDNA.

Original data processing: Amplified reference gene primers provided the basis for estimating nucleated cell counts. Assay used: immunoSEQ multiplex PCR; TCRdb lists only in-frame clones, some missing. Clonal size and the V and J genes are those of that table, whereas D and trimming came from the DNA. The table includes about 48,000 clones, roughly four fifths detected once. Germline V gene data show CDR1 as SGHRS and CDR2 as YFSETQ. V lost 0 bases, J lost 2 bases, and 9 bases stayed unmatched. The CDR3 runs 17 residues. The chain employs TRBV5-1 and TRBJ2-3; 7 bases are shared with TRBD2. Material for sequencing was peripheral blood. This sequence originates from a man aged 35 to 55 with acute or convalescent COVID-19. CDR3 sequence: CASSLGSGRGATDTQYF. CDR3 sequence (DNA): TGCGCCAGCAGCTTGGGCTCGGGGAGGGGAGCCACAGATACGCAGTATTTT.